The rows below give T cell receptor beta chains drawn from one sample of a study of neurological immune-mediated disorders. Each CDR3 protein is one row after TCRdb ran MiXCR on the 5' RACE reads. Of approximately 41,000 distinct CDR3 sequences listed, roughly 2.5% are singletons. Input material: PBMCs. The receptors were gathered from a man aged 25 to 40 with multiple sclerosis. CDR3s include the opening cysteine and the closing phenylalanine or tryptophan. Fields, in order: D gene, J gene, clone size, V gene, CDR3 protein, CDR3 DNA. The D gene is left open where the match is weak. Expanded clones are given a class, and other clones once, few, many or no size at all.

D: TRBD1; J: TRBJ1-3; size: many; V: TRBV20-1; CDR3: CSARAAKGQLSSGNTIYF; DNA: TGCAGTGCTAGAGCAGCCAAGGGACAGCTTAGCTCTGGAAACACCATATATTTT
D: TRBD2; J: TRBJ2-2; size: many; V: TRBV5-1; CDR3: CASGGEYTGELFF; DNA: TGCGCCAGCGGGGGGGAGTACACCGGGGAGCTGTTTTTT
D: .; J: TRBJ2-7; size: many; V: TRBV15; CDR3: CATSRERVQGEQYF; DNA: TGTGCCACCAGCAGAGAGAGGGTCCAAGGCGAGCAGTACTTC
D: .; J: TRBJ2-7; size: many; V: TRBV20-1; CDR3: CSAIDRSSEGYEQYF; DNA: TGCAGTGCTATAGACCGCTCCTCAGAAGGATACGAGCAGTACTTC
D: .; J: TRBJ2-1; size: many; V: TRBV3-1; CDR3: CASSSLGSQNEQFF; DNA: TGTGCCAGCAGCTCCCTCGGAAGCCAGAATGAGCAGTTCTTC
D: TRBD1; J: TRBJ2-7; size: many; V: TRBV5-1; CDR3: CASSSGQGAYEQYF; DNA: TGCGCCAGCAGCTCCGGACAGGGTGCCTACGAGCAGTACTTC
D: TRBD1; J: TRBJ2-2; size: many; V: TRBV20-1; CDR3: CSARTGVATGELFF; DNA: TGCAGTGCGCGGACAGGGGTGGCCACCGGGGAGCTGTTTTTT
D: TRBD1; J: TRBJ2-1; size: many; V: TRBV19; CDR3: CASSRDRGDEQFF; DNA: TGTGCCAGTAGTAGGGACAGGGGGGATGAGCAGTTCTTC
D: TRBD1; J: TRBJ1-5; size: many; V: TRBV7-9; CDR3: CASSSGQGVQPQHF; DNA: TGTGCCAGCAGCTCCGGACAGGGGGTTCAGCCCCAGCATTTT
D: .; J: TRBJ1-5; size: many; V: TRBV6-6; CDR3: CASSSPAGAHIQPQHF; DNA: TGTGCCAGCAGTTCGCCCGCAGGGGCGCACATTCAGCCCCAGCATTTT
D: .; J: TRBJ1-6; size: .; V: TRBV20-1; CDR3: CSARDPYSSYNSPLHF; DNA: TGCAGTGCTAGAGATCCGTACAGCTCCTATAATTCACCCCTCCACTTT
D: TRBD2; J: TRBJ2-1; size: many; V: TRBV12-3/TRBV12-4; CDR3: CASSLAGWGEQFF; DNA: TGTGCCAGCAGTCTAGCGGGGTGGGGTGAGCAGTTCTTC
D: .; J: TRBJ2-7; size: many; V: TRBV6-5; CDR3: CASSYSSGDEQYF; DNA: TGTGCCAGCAGTTACTCTTCCGGGGACGAGCAGTACTTC
D: .; J: TRBJ2-7; size: many; V: TRBV7-3; CDR3: CASSLTPTGYEQYF; DNA: TGTGCCAGCAGCTTAACACCTACAGGCTACGAACAGTACTTC
D: .; J: TRBJ1-4; size: many; V: TRBV3-1; CDR3: CASSQELAAPDEKLFF; DNA: TGTGCCAGCAGCCAAGAGTTGGCAGCGCCAGATGAGAAACTGTTTTTT
D: .; J: TRBJ1-1; size: many; V: TRBV18; CDR3: CASSPQETWNTEAFF; DNA: TGTGCCAGCTCACCACAGGAGACCTGGAACACTGAAGCTTTCTTT
D: TRBD2; J: TRBJ2-2; size: many; V: TRBV7-6; CDR3: CASSLALGLAGGGANTGELFF; DNA: TGTGCCAGCAGCTTAGCGCTGGGACTAGCGGGAGGTGGAGCGAACACCGGGGAGCTGTTTTTT
D: .; J: TRBJ2-1; size: many; V: TRBV12-3/TRBV12-4; CDR3: CASRHPDSSYNEQFF; DNA: TGTGCCAGCAGACACCCGGACAGCTCCTACAATGAGCAGTTCTTC
D: TRBD2; J: TRBJ2-7; size: many; V: TRBV9; CDR3: CASSASGGAYEQYF; DNA: TGTGCCAGCAGCGCTAGCGGGGGGGCCTACGAGCAGTACTTC
D: TRBD2; J: TRBJ2-3; size: many; V: TRBV7-2; CDR3: CASSSGLARYTDTQYF; DNA: TGTGCCAGCAGCTCCGGACTAGCGAGATACACAGATACGCAGTATTTT
D: TRBD1; J: TRBJ1-4; size: many; V: TRBV9; CDR3: CASSVGTGLNEKLFF; DNA: TGTGCCAGCAGCGTGGGGACAGGGCTCAATGAAAAACTGTTTTTT
D: TRBD2; J: TRBJ2-1; size: many; V: TRBV9; CDR3: CASSVTGTSYNEQFF; DNA: TGTGCCAGCAGCGTCACCGGGACTAGCTACAATGAGCAGTTCTTC
D: .; J: TRBJ1-5; size: many; V: TRBV20-1; CDR3: CSARDRTQKYSNQPQHF; DNA: TGCAGTGCTAGAGATAGAACACAGAAGTATAGCAATCAGCCCCAGCATTTT
D: TRBD2; J: TRBJ2-1; size: many; V: TRBV20-1; CDR3: CSASPGLGSVEQFF; DNA: TGCAGTGCTAGCCCGGGACTAGGATCAGTTGAGCAGTTCTTC
D: TRBD1; J: TRBJ2-1; size: .; V: TRBV7-9; CDR3: CASSFQGASYNEQFF; DNA: TGTGCCAGCAGCTTTCAGGGGGCCTCCTACAATGAGCAGTTCTTC
D: .; J: TRBJ2-1; size: many; V: TRBV7-9; CDR3: CASSSPSVGRDPGRGMGEQFF; DNA: TGTGCCAGCAGCTCCCCCTCTGTGGGGCGGGACCCCGGGAGAGGCATGGGTGAGCAGTTCTTC
D: TRBD2; J: TRBJ2-1; size: many; V: TRBV12-3/TRBV12-4; CDR3: CASSLVMVAGVSYNEQFF; DNA: TGTGCCAGCAGTTTAGTAATGGTAGCGGGGGTATCCTACAATGAGCAGTTCTTC
D: .; J: TRBJ2-7; size: many; V: TRBV7-8; CDR3: CASSYPGTNYEQYF; DNA: TGTGCCAGCAGCTACCCCGGGACAAACTACGAGCAGTACTTC
D: .; J: TRBJ2-3; size: many; V: TRBV7-2; CDR3: CASSLRGAGTDTQYF; DNA: TGTGCCAGCAGCTTGAGGGGTGCGGGCACAGATACGCAGTATTTT
D: TRBD1; J: TRBJ2-5; size: many; V: TRBV9; CDR3: CASSVAATGAPGTQYF; DNA: TGTGCCAGCAGCGTAGCTGCGACAGGGGCTCCGGGGACCCAGTACTTC
D: .; J: TRBJ1-1; size: .; V: TRBV18; CDR3: CASSPLPGEAFF; DNA: TGTGCCAGCTCACCATTACCAGGGGAAGCTTTCTTT
D: .; J: TRBJ2-1; size: many; V: TRBV7-9; CDR3: CASRTDSYNEQFF; DNA: TGTGCCAGCCGCACAGACTCCTACAATGAGCAGTTCTTC
D: .; J: TRBJ1-5; size: many; V: TRBV7-9; CDR3: CASSLDRYNQPQHF; DNA: TGTGCCAGCAGCTTAGACAGGTACAATCAGCCCCAGCATTTT
D: TRBD1; J: TRBJ1-1; size: many; V: TRBV7-3; CDR3: CASSPDRDTEAFF; DNA: TGTGCCAGCAGCCCGGACAGGGACACTGAAGCTTTCTTT
D: .; J: TRBJ1-1; size: many; V: TRBV20-1; CDR3: CSAYGLSRVNTEAFF; DNA: TGCAGTGCTTATGGCCTCTCACGGGTGAACACTGAAGCTTTCTTT